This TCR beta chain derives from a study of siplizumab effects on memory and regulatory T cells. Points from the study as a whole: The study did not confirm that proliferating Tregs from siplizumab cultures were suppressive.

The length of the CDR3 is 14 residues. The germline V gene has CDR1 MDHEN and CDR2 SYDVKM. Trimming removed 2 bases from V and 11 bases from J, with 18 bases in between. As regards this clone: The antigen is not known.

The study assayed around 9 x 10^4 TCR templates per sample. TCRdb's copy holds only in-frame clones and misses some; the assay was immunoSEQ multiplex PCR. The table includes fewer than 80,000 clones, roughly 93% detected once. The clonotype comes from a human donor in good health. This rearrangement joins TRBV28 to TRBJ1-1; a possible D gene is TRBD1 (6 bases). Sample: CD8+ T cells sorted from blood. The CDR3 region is CASSLRAGDTRAFF. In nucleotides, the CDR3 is TGTGCCAGCAGTTTAAGGGCAGGGGACACAAGGGCTTTCTTT.